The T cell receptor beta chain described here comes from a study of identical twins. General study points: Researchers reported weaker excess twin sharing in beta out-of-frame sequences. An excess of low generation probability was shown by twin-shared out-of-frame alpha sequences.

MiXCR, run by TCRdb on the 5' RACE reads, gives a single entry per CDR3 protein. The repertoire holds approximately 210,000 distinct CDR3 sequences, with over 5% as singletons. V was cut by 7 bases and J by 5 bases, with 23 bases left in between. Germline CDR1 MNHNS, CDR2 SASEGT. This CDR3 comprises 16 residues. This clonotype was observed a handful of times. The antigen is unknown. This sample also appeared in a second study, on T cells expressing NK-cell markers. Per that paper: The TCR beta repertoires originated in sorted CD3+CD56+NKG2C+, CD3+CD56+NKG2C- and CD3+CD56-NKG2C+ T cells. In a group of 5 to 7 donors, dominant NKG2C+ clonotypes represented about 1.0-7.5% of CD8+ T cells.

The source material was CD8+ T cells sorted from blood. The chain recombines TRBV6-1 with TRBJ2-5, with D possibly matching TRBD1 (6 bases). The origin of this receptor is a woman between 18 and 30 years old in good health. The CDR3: CASKPASTGQGETQYF. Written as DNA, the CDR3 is TGTGCCAGCAAACCCGCATCGACAGGCCAGGGGGAGACCCAGTACTTC.